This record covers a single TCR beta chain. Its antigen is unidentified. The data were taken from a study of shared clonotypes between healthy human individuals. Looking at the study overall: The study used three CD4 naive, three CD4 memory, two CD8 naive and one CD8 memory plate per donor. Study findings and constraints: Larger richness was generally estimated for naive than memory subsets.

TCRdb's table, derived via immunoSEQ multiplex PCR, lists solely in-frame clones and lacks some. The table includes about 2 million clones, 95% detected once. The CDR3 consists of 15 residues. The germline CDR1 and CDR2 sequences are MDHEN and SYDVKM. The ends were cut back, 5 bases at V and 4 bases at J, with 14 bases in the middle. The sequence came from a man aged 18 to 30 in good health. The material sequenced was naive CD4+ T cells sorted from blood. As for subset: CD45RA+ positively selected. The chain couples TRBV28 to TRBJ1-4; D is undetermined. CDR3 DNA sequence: TGTGCCAGCAGTCCCGGCGGGCCTTTTAATGAAAAACTGTTTTTT. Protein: CASSPGGPFNEKLFF.